A selection of T cell receptor beta chains follows, all from one sample in a study of OX40 agonist ivuxolimab in advanced cancers. Only in-frame clones appear in the TCRdb table, and some are missing; sequencing was by immunoSEQ multiplex PCR. The sample holds around 56,000 clones, around 86% seen once. The sequencing here drew on CD4+ or CD8+ T cells sorted from blood, taken in a trial of the OX40 agonist ivuxolimab. These receptors all stem from an adult with an advanced solid tumor such as melanoma, head and neck, liver or kidney cancer. Both conserved end residues are part of each CDR3. A D gene is named only where the DNA matches it firmly. Size tells how often a clone was seen (once, few, many) or the class of an expanded clone, and some rows leave it out.

v_call: TRBV11-2
j_call: TRBJ1-3
d_call: -
clone_size: -
cdr3_aa: CASSFFLAGFSSGNTIYF
cdr3_nt: TGTGCCAGCAGCTTTTTCCTTGCAGGATTCAGCTCTGGAAACACCATATATTTT

v_call: TRBV7-8
j_call: TRBJ1-3
d_call: -
clone_size: -
cdr3_aa: CASSLRFGARGNTIYF
cdr3_nt: TGTGCCAGCAGCTTACGTTTTGGGGCTCGTGGAAACACCATATATTTT

v_call: TRBV7-9
j_call: TRBJ2-5
d_call: TRBD1
clone_size: -
cdr3_aa: CASRPGQGEEETQYF
cdr3_nt: TGTGCCAGCAGACCCGGACAGGGCGAGGAAGAGACCCAGTACTTC

v_call: TRBV7-3
j_call: TRBJ2-2
d_call: -
clone_size: -
cdr3_aa: CASSLDWSGELFF
cdr3_nt: TGTGCCAGCAGCTTAGATTGGTCCGGGGAGCTGTTTTTT

v_call: TRBV5-3
j_call: TRBJ1-4
d_call: TRBD1
clone_size: -
cdr3_aa: CARSRRPGQVNEKLFF
cdr3_nt: TGTGCCAGAAGCCGACGCCCGGGACAGGTTAATGAAAAACTGTTTTTT

v_call: TRBV4-1
j_call: TRBJ1-1
d_call: -
clone_size: -
cdr3_aa: CASSQNPWAVSTEAFF
cdr3_nt: TGCGCCAGCAGCCAAAACCCTTGGGCTGTTAGCACTGAAGCTTTCTTT

v_call: TRBV6-1
j_call: TRBJ2-7
d_call: TRBD1
clone_size: -
cdr3_aa: CASSPGTASYEQYF
cdr3_nt: TGTGCCAGCAGCCCCGGGACAGCTTCCTACGAGCAGTACTTC

v_call: TRBV6-4
j_call: TRBJ1-5
d_call: TRBD1
clone_size: once
cdr3_aa: CASSEMGQGALSNQPQHF
cdr3_nt: TGTGCCAGCAGTGAGATGGGACAGGGGGCTCTTAGCAATCAGCCCCAGCATTTT

v_call: TRBV11-2
j_call: TRBJ2-2
d_call: TRBD2
clone_size: -
cdr3_aa: CASSPLAVHTGELFF
cdr3_nt: TGTGCCAGCAGCCCACTAGCGGTTCACACCGGGGAGCTGTTTTTT

v_call: TRBV5-1
j_call: TRBJ2-7
d_call: TRBD1
clone_size: -
cdr3_aa: CASSSGQTTYEQYF
cdr3_nt: TGCGCCAGCAGCTCGGGACAGACCACCTACGAGCAGTACTTC

v_call: TRBV9
j_call: TRBJ2-1
d_call: -
clone_size: -
cdr3_aa: CASSVFGNEQFF
cdr3_nt: TGTGCCAGCAGCGTCTTTGGCAATGAGCAGTTCTTC

v_call: TRBV5-5
j_call: TRBJ2-7
d_call: TRBD1
clone_size: once
cdr3_aa: CASSLGGTGGRYEQYF
cdr3_nt: TGTGCCAGCAGCTTGGGCGGGACAGGGGGCCGTTACGAGCAGTACTTC

v_call: TRBV29-1
j_call: TRBJ2-1
d_call: -
clone_size: few
cdr3_aa: CSVEGSGVGYNEQFF
cdr3_nt: TGCAGCGTTGAGGGTTCAGGGGTCGGCTACAATGAGCAGTTCTTC

v_call: TRBV6-6
j_call: TRBJ2-3
d_call: TRBD1
clone_size: -
cdr3_aa: CASSPQGAGVGDTQYF
cdr3_nt: TGTGCCAGCAGTCCACAGGGGGCCGGTGTAGGAGATACGCAGTATTTT